Presented here are 3 T cell receptor beta chains from one specimen sequenced in a study of blood T cells in healthy people across ages. Alongside a J-beta primer mix, a sample-barcoded 5' primer served in a second PCR lasting roughly 7 to 11 cycles. TCRdb analysed the 5' RACE reads with MiXCR anew, one entry per CDR3 protein. Of fewer than 2,000,000 distinct CDR3 sequences listed, almost 35% are singletons. The sample consisted of blood. These receptors were obtained from a woman in her 30s in good health.

This clonotype was observed a few times. The gene calls are TRBV4-1 and TRBJ1-2; D is ambiguous. Germline V gene lookup returns CDR1 MGHRA and CDR2 YSYEKL. The CDR3 sequence is 14 residues long. V lost 1 base, J lost 5 bases, and 11 bases lay in between. In DNA form, the CDR3 reads TGCGCCAGCAGCCAAGGGGCCTGGACGTATGGCTACACCTTC. This translates into CASSQGAWTYGYTF.

This clonotype was seen once. The junction and the germline gene differ at one end; a read error may be behind it. The gene calls are TRBV4-1 and TRBJ2-3; D gene ambiguous. In germline, CDR1 is MGHRA, CDR2 YSYEKL. There are 16 residues in the CDR3. DNA of the CDR3: TGCGCCGGCAGCCTGGCCGTGCTCAGAAAAACAGATACGCAGTATTTT. It encodes CAGSLAVLRKTDTQYF.

This clonotype was observed a few times. The rearrangement uses TRBV6-2 or TRBV6-3 and TRBJ2-3; D call uncertain. Trimming took off 0 bases at V and 1 base at J, with 11 bases between the two ends. CDR3 length equals 16 residues. Germline V lookup: CDR1 MNHEY, CDR2 SVGEGT. The CDR3 DNA follows: TGTGCCAGCAGTTACTCGTGGCGTGGGGGCACAGATACGCAGTATTTT. This encodes CASSYSWRGGTDTQYF.